These T cell receptor beta chains were read from a single sample in a study of preoperative IRX-2 immunotherapy in early breast cancer. The table came from immunoSEQ multiplex PCR; TCRdb's copy has only in-frame clones and leaves some out. The sample holds some 99,000 clones, just over 85% seen once. Specimen: tumor tissue, collected after IRX-2 immunotherapy. Source of these receptors: a human donor with breast cancer. Each CDR3 is given with its conserved first and last residue.

j_gene	v_gene	CDR3aa
TRBJ1-2	TRBV30	CASPRTFDGYTF
TRBJ1-5	TRBV19	CASSLQGVVGQPQHF
TRBJ1-2	TRBV28	CASSFLGGGVYGYTF
TRBJ1-5	TRBV10-2	CASSERDGQAQHF
TRBJ1-5	TRBV28	CASSFQGRIGQPQHF
TRBJ2-3	TRBV10-3	CAISEKRDSTDTQYF
TRBJ2-3	TRBV28	CASSFPGAVDTQYF
TRBJ2-6	TRBV7-1	CASSLGGTGANVLTF
TRBJ2-7	TRBV28	CASSLFGRFAYEQYF
TRBJ2-3	TRBV27	CASSLWGSTDTQYF
TRBJ1-1	TRBV6-8	CASSYPTDTEAFF
TRBJ1-1	TRBV30	CAWSVGGDTEAFF
TRBJ1-2	TRBV28	CASSLGGAGGAYGYTF
TRBJ1-1	TRBV11-3	CASSFPGQGRRNTEAFF
TRBJ1-6	TRBV28	CASRSSGTGDSPLHF
TRBJ1-2	TRBV19	CASSADRVFYGYTF
TRBJ1-3	TRBV30	CAWGLGNTIYF
TRBJ1-1	TRBV7-4	CASSPSRDRVGAFF
TRBJ2-4	TRBV28	CASSIGETKNIQYF
TRBJ1-6	TRBV6-8	CASSRATGRSEPLHF
TRBJ1-1	TRBV7-1	CVSSPGSKWNTEAFF
TRBJ2-2	TRBV5-1	CASSTTGLDTGELFF
TRBJ2-3	TRBV6-8	CASRVSGGQDTQYF
TRBJ1-2	TRBV5-1	CANSLGSALNYGYTF
TRBJ1-1	TRBV10-2	CASSELGTEAFF
TRBJ2-7	TRBV19	CASSSTGTYEQYF
TRBJ1-4	TRBV11-3	CASSTGTVNEKLFF
TRBJ1-2	TRBV9	CASSLVMGANYGYTF
TRBJ2-1	TRBV6-8	CASIGTGGRYNEQFF
TRBJ2-1	TRBV18	CASSPDLGSYNEQFF
TRBJ1-2	TRBV11-3	CASSNLGGPDYGYTF
TRBJ1-1	TRBV19	CASSIEGGLNTEAFF
TRBJ1-2	TRBV29-1	CSAGQGAGGYTF
TRBJ2-7	TRBV28	CASSFGRLQNYEQYF
TRBJ1-2	TRBV28	CASSLLLGTSNYGYTF
TRBJ2-7	TRBV6-8	CASGLGRAYEQYF
TRBJ1-4	TRBV23-1	CASSPQGQEKLFF
TRBJ1-5	TRBV6-8	CASREQGGSNQPQHF
TRBJ1-6	TRBV6-8	CASRGPGNSPLHF
TRBJ2-2	TRBV11-3	CASSPSVSGFTGELFF
TRBJ1-4	TRBV11-3	CASSLRTGVGEKLFF
TRBJ2-7	TRBV6-8	CASSYSRQNHEQYF
TRBJ1-6	TRBV6-8	CASSQQGVLGSPLHF
TRBJ2-1	TRBV29-1	CSVDFSSYNEQFF
TRBJ2-5	TRBV1	CASSQERTRETQYF
TRBJ2-1	TRBV4-1	CASSQGGNEQFF
TRBJ1-1	TRBV23-1	CASSQSGGRHHHGNTEAFF
TRBJ2-3	TRBV22-1	CATSDSRSTQYF
TRBJ2-1	TRBV19	CASSSNSGSSYNEQFF
TRBJ1-2	TRBV6-8	CASSAMTGGEFGYTF
TRBJ1-4	TRBV29-1	CSVEKQGVEKLFF
TRBJ2-7	TRBV22-1	CATSDPGEDSYEQYF
TRBJ2-1	TRBV14	CASSAQGAGSYNEQFF
TRBJ2-1	TRBV30	CAWSGTSGRYYNEQFF
TRBJ1-5	TRBV6-8	CASRAGSGTGKTNQPQHF
TRBJ1-2	TRBV1	CASSRPPGTDYGYTF
TRBJ2-7	TRBV10-2	CASSGEPGLGQYF
TRBJ1-1	TRBV7-6	CASSLAGGLNTEAFF